Following are 20 T cell receptor beta chains from one sample sequenced in a study of CD8 T cells in Susac syndrome. Reverse transcription used roughly 0.45 to 1 ug RNA and random hexamers. TCRdb called the immunoSEQ multiplex PCR reads again in MiXCR, with one record for every CDR3 protein. This table has some 200,000 distinct CDR3 sequences, about 95% appearing once. The sequencing input was CD4+ T cells from PBMCs. The receptors were sampled from a human donor with multiple sclerosis.

This chain joins TRBV27 and TRBJ2-5; no definite D call. Germline V CDR1 and CDR2: MNHEY, SMNVEV (reference sequence). V lost 8 bases and J lost 5, with 0 bases in between. CDR3 length: 8 residues. DNA of the CDR3: TGTGCCAGCGAGACCCAGTACTTC. It yields the protein CASETQYF.

The V call is TRBV11-2, the J call TRBJ1-1; D is undetermined. V gave up 2 bases and J gave up 2 bases, with 3 bases separating them. CDR1 SGHAT and CDR2 FQNNGV come from the germline V gene. The CDR3 contains 12 residues. In nucleotides, the CDR3 is TGTGCCAGCAGCTTAATAAACACTGAAGCTTTCTTT. Amino acids: CASSLINTEAFF.

The chain couples TRBV20-1 to TRBJ1-3; perhaps TRBD1 as D (6 bases). There are 14 residues in the CDR3. Germline V gene lookup returns CDR1 DFQATT and CDR2 SNEGSKA (reference sequence). Trimming cost V 6 bases and J 0 bases, with 12 bases left between them. The CDR3 region is CSATDRISGNTIYF. The CDR3 DNA reads as TGCAGTGCCACCGACAGGATCTCTGGAAACACCATATATTTT.

The CDR3 DNA sequence: TGTGCCAGCAGTTTTCTCAGGGGGACCCAGTACTTC. Translation gives CASSFLRGTQYF. The chain links TRBV12-3 or TRBV12-4 to TRBJ2-5; D possibly corresponds to TRBD1 (6 bases). The CDR3 contains 12 residues. V was clipped by 3 bases and J by 7 bases, with 9 bases between them.

There are a few counts of this clonotype. The V and J genes are TRBV20-1 and TRBJ2-7, with D unclear. This CDR3 has 12 amino acids. V was cut by 6 bases and J by 0 bases, with 9 bases left in between. In germline, CDR1 is DFQATT, CDR2 SNEGSKA (reference sequence). The CDR3 bases are TGCAGTGCCAGGACCGTCTCCTACGAGCAGTACTTC. As protein: CSARTVSYEQYF.

The V gene is TRBV3-1, the J gene TRBJ2-1; perhaps D is TRBD1 or TRBD2 (6 bases each). This CDR3 is 16 amino acids long. CDR1 is LGHDT, CDR2 YNNKEL, per germline (reference sequence). V lost 0 bases and J 3 bases, leaving 12 bases between the germline ends. This chain's CDR3 is CASSQEGGGNYNEQFF. The CDR3 coding sequence is TGTGCCAGCAGCCAAGAGGGGGGCGGGAACTACAATGAGCAGTTCTTC.

The chain links TRBV5-1 to TRBJ2-7, with 10 positions matching TRBD2. Germline V lookup: CDR1 SGHRS, CDR2 YFSETQ. V lost 4 bases, J lost 5 bases, and 9 bases stayed unmatched. This CDR3 is 15 amino acids long. The CDR3 loop is CASSTHSGGFDEQYF. CDR3 in DNA: TGCGCCAGCAGCACCCATAGCGGGGGGTTCGACGAGCAGTACTTC.

V and J are TRBV4-1 and TRBJ1-5; D gene unclear. The CDR3 runs to 14 residues. With 1 base removed from V and 4 bases from J, the gap between germline ends came to 8 bases. CDR1 is MGHRA, CDR2 YSYEKL, per germline. The CDR3 sequence: CASSQGRNNQPQHF. CDR3 nucleotide sequence: TGCGCCAGCAGCCAAGGCAGAAATAATCAGCCCCAGCATTTT.

This chain links TRBV5-4 with TRBJ2-5; D may be TRBD1 or TRBD2 (5 bases each). CDR1 is SGHNT and CDR2 is YYREEE in the germline V gene (reference sequence). The CDR3 has 16 residues. V was pared by 3 bases and J by 3 bases, with 18 bases between. The CDR3 coding sequence is TGTGCCAGCAGCTGGGGACGGGTGAAGTCGAAAGAGACCCAGTACTTC. It specifies CASSWGRVKSKETQYF.

CDR3 loop: CSVEMGTLPNYGYTF. DNA for the CDR3: TGCAGCGTTGAAATGGGGACCTTACCTAACTATGGCTACACCTTC. The chain has TRBV29-1 and TRBJ1-2; possible D gene TRBD1, 5 bases. CDR1 SQVTM and CDR2 ANQGSEA come from the germline V gene. V was shortened by 2 bases and J by 0 bases, with 13 bases between the two germline ends. The CDR3 is 15 residues long. The full variable domain, its missing parts supplied by reference TRBV29-1 and TRBJ1-2, is SAVISQKPSRDICQRGTSLTIQCQVDSQVTMMFWYRQQPGQSLTLIATANQGSEATYESGFVIDKFPISRPNLTFSTLTVSNMSPEDSSIYLCSVEMGTLPNYGYTFGSGTRLTVV.

The CDR3, as DNA: TGTGCCACCAGCAGAGATCCTCTCTTAACCAATGAGCAGTTCTTC. Translating it yields CATSRDPLLTNEQFF. This chain links TRBV15 with TRBJ2-1; D call uncertain. V was cut by 0 bases and J by 6 bases, with 12 bases left in between. The CDR3 runs to 15 residues. CDR1 is LNHNV, CDR2 YYDKDF, per germline (reference sequence).

The rearrangement uses TRBV25-1 and TRBJ1-6; no reliable D call. The CDR3 consists of 13 residues. Germline values: CDR1 MGHDK, CDR2 SYGVNS. V lost 4 bases, J lost 8 bases, and 9 bases lay in between. The CDR3 bases are TGTGCCAGCAGTGGGACGGATTATTCACCCCTCCACTTT. Its translation: CASSGTDYSPLHF.

The chain combines TRBV20-1 with TRBJ1-2, with D uncertain. CDR3 length: 13 amino acids. Germline V gene sequence: CDR1 DFQATT, CDR2 SNEGSKA (reference sequence). The V and J ends lost 0 bases and 8 bases respectively, with 13 bases between them. The CDR3 region has the DNA TGCAGTGCTAGAGATATACAGAGAGACGGCTACACCTTC. It encodes CSARDIQRDGYTF.

The J gene is TRBJ2-2, the V gene TRBV7-9, with D unclear. The CDR3 is made up of 14 amino acids. The V gene lost 0 bases and the J gene lost 3 bases, with 5 bases spanning the gap. The germline gives CDR1 SEHNR, CDR2 FQNEAQ (reference sequence). The CDR3: CASSLAYHTGELFF. In nucleotides, the CDR3 is TGTGCCAGCAGCTTAGCCTATCACACCGGGGAGCTGTTTTTT.

This chain uses TRBV30 with TRBJ2-3; TRBD2 might be the D (7 bases). This CDR3 has 17 residues. The V end was cut by 2 bases, the J end by 4 bases, with 22 bases between. CDR1 and CDR2 (germline): GTSNPN, SVGIG (reference sequence). As DNA, the CDR3 is TGTGCCTGGAGTTCTTCTAATCGGGGGGCGCTGGCAGATACGCAGTATTTT. Translation gives CAWSSSNRGALADTQYF.

The chain has TRBV4-2 and TRBJ2-1; 9 nucleotides agree with TRBD2. The CDR3 has 16 amino acids. The J segment lost 7 bases and the V segment lost 0 bases, leaving 7 bases of the junction unmatched. CDR1 and CDR2 (germline): LGHNA, YNFKEQ. CDR3 bases: TGTGCCAGCAGCCAAGATCACAGCGGGGGGAAGAATGAGCAGTTCTTC. It specifies CASSQDHSGGKNEQFF.

CDR3 sequence reads: CASSSRGGHNEQFF. In DNA form, the CDR3 reads TGTGCCAGCAGCTCTCGGGGGGGCCACAATGAGCAGTTCTTC. The rearrangement uses TRBV11-2 and TRBJ2-1; 8 bases map to TRBD2. Per the germline V gene, CDR1 is SGHAT and CDR2 is FQNNGV. This CDR3 is built from 14 residues. V lost 4 bases to trimming and J lost 5 bases; unmatched junction nucleotides: 4.

The chain has TRBV2 and TRBJ2-7, with TRBD2 identical over 8 bases. Germline V gene sequence: CDR1 SNHLY, CDR2 FYNNEI. This CDR3 spans 14 amino acids. The trim removed 0 bases at V and 6 bases at J, leaving 4 bases unmatched. This CDR3 reads CASSEARGGREQYF. The CDR3 DNA is TGTGCCAGCAGTGAAGCTCGCGGGGGGCGCGAGCAGTACTTC.

The chain has TRBV5-4 and TRBJ2-5; TRBD1 aligns across 8 bases. Trimming cost V 4 bases and J 2 bases; bases outside gene matches: 13. CDR3 length: 17 residues. Per germline, CDR1 SGHNT and CDR2 YYREEE (reference sequence). DNA of the CDR3: TGTGCCAGCAGCACCGTGGGCAGGGGGCGCGATCAAGAGACCCAGTACTTC. It translates to CASSTVGRGRDQETQYF.

The chain employs TRBV6-4 and TRBJ2-1, with 11 bases lining up with TRBD2. Germline V lookup: CDR1 MRHNA, CDR2 SNTAGT. With 6 bases clipped from V and 4 bases from J, the junction kept 5 bases outside the gene matches. The CDR3 length is 15 residues. The DNA of the CDR3 is TGTGCCAGCAGCGTTAGCGGGGGGGCGTACAATGAGCAGTTCTTC. Its translation is CASSVSGGAYNEQFF.